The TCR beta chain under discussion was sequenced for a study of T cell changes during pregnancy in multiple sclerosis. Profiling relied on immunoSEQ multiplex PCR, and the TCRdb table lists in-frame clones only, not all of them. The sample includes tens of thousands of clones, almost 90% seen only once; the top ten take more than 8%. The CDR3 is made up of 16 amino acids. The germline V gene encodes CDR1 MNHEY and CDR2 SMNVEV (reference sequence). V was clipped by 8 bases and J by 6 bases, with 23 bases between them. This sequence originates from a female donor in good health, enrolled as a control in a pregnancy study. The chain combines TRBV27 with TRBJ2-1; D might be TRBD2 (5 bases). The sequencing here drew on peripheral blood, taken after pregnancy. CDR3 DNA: TGTGCCAGCCGATTGGAGGCAGCTCAGATTACCAATGAGCAGTTCTTC. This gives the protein CASRLEAAQITNEQFF.